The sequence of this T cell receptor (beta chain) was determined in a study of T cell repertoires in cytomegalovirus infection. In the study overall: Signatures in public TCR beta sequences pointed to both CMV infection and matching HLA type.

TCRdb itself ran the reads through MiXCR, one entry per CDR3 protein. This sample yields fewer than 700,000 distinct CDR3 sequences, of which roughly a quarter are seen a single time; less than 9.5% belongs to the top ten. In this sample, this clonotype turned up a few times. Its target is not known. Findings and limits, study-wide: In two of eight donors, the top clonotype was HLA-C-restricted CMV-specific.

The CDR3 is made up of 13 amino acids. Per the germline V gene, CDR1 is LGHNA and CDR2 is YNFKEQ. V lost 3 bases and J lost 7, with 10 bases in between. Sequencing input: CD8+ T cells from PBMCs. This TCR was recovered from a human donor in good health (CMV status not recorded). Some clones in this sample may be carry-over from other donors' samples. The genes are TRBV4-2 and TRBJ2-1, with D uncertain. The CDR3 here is CASSQTMGNEQFF. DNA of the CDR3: TGTGCCAGCAGCCAGACCATGGGGAATGAGCAGTTCTTC.